This T cell receptor (beta chain) was recorded in a study of T-cell reconstitution after alpha-beta-depleted transplantation in children. Study-level findings and limits: Some patients owed their high day-60 TCRbeta diversity to surviving recipient T cells and thymic progenitors. Several hundred expanded graft clones reportedly were the source of alpha-beta T cells about two months after transplant.

Unique molecular identifiers were incorporated when the TCRbeta library was constructed. From the PCR reads, TCRdb called clonotypes with MiXCR, one entry per CDR3 protein. This table has some 600,000 distinct CDR3 sequences, about an eighth appearing once. Germline values: CDR1 MNHEY, CDR2 SMNVEV (reference sequence). This CDR3 is built from 14 residues. V was shortened by 7 bases and J by 2 bases, with 9 bases between the two germline ends. This clonotype was detected only a few times. No antigen is known for it. The V gene is TRBV27, the J gene TRBJ2-6; the D gene is possibly TRBD1 (5 bases). The sample in question was PBMCs, mostly from graft donor cells, obtained 360 days after TCRalphabeta/CD19-depleted stem cell transplant. The source of this sequence is a male patient aged 5 to 17 who had a stem cell transplant for acute myeloid leukemia, so the T cells may come from the graft donor. The CDR3 loop reads CASKGIAGANVLTF. The CDR3 bases are TGTGCCAGCAAGGGGATTGCTGGGGCCAACGTCCTGACTTTC.